This T cell receptor beta chain was captured by sequencing in a study of T-cell memory formation after mild COVID-19. Study overall: TCR clusters largely stayed donor specific.

The 5'RACE method, run with constant-segment primers, produced TCR alpha and TCR beta cDNA libraries (carrying sample barcodes and UMIs). Each CDR3 protein gets one entry after TCRdb re-called the 5' RACE reads with MiXCR. The sample lists 250,000 to 350,000 distinct CDR3 sequences; roughly a fifth were seen once. As to this clonotype: Antigen unknown.

Study observations and caveats: Clones contracting across day 15 to 85 had a balanced CD4/CD8 profile; later expanding clones leaned CD4+.

The TCR was taken from a young man who had mild COVID-19 (a few samples of this study predate the infection). Cell type and time point are not known. The sequenced material came from PBMCs or a T cell subset sorted from them (not recorded which).

The CDR3 region is CASSKSDGYEQYF. In DNA, the CDR3 is TGTGCCAGCAGTAAATCGGACGGGTACGAGCAGTACTTC. The rearrangement uses TRBV28 and TRBJ2-7; no clear D. Germline V gene sequence: CDR1 MDHEN, CDR2 SYDVKM. The CDR3 is 13 amino acids. The V end was cut by 5 bases, the J end by 4 bases, with 12 bases between.